This T cell receptor (beta chain) was documented in a study of cytomegalovirus exposure and HLA in healthy donors. Regarding the study as a whole: Presence/absence analyses assumed roughly uniform sequencing depth across donors. Per a later analysis, 18,000 or so TCR beta sequences showed association with HLA alleles at 0.05 false discovery rate.

PCR involved 60 Vbeta and 13 Jbeta primers. Sequenced by immunoSEQ multiplex PCR; TCRdb stores in-frame clones only, minus some. The sample holds 150,000 to 200,000 clones, around 87% seen once. This clone was recorded a few times. Its matching antigen is unknown. Donors were nominally healthy when sampled, though unrecorded immune exposures were likely. This sequence originates from a woman aged 18-29 years in good health and CMV-seronegative. Sample: PBMCs.

CDR3: CASSYDGALGSYEQYF. CDR3 nucleotide sequence: TGTGCCAGCAGTTACGATGGGGCCCTGGGCTCCTACGAGCAGTACTTC. The chain recombines TRBV6-6 with TRBJ2-7, with a tentative D call TRBD1 (5 bases). The germline V gene has CDR1 MNHNY and CDR2 SVGAGI (reference sequence). Trimming stripped 2 bases from V and 0 bases from J, with 14 bases between. The CDR3 consists of 16 residues.